The next 21 T cell receptor beta chains were all read from a single sample in a study of T cell responses to AZD1222 COVID-19 vaccine. The table came from immunoSEQ multiplex PCR; TCRdb's copy has only in-frame clones and leaves some out. The sample lists around 66,000 clones; 70% to 80% were seen once. Source: peripheral blood, taken on day 0 of MenACWY control vaccination. The receptors were sampled from an adult in good health.

In DNA, the CDR3 is TGTGCCAGCAGTCAGACCGAGTCTAATGAAAAACTGTTTTTT. As protein: CASSQTESNEKLFF. The rearrangement joins TRBV6-5 to TRBJ1-4; D gene uncertain. Germline V gives CDR1 MNHEY, CDR2 SVGAGI. The CDR3 totals 14 residues. V was clipped by 5 bases and J by 3 bases, with 10 bases between them.

This clone appeared a few times. This chain uses TRBV7-9 with TRBJ1-5; D remains unclear. Per the germline V gene, CDR1 is SEHNR and CDR2 is FQNEAQ (reference sequence). With 8 bases removed from V and 3 bases from J, the gap between germline ends came to 8 bases. The CDR3 covers 12 residues. In nucleotides, the CDR3 is TGTGCCAGCGGGCAGGACAATCAGCCCCAGCATTTT. Protein sequence: CASGQDNQPQHF.

The chain recombines TRBV6-6 with TRBJ2-1, with D perhaps matching TRBD2 (5 bases). Germline assignment: CDR1 MNHNY and CDR2 SVGAGI (reference sequence). This CDR3 is built from 14 residues. Trimming pared 2 bases from V and 5 bases from J, leaving 10 bases between. In DNA form, the CDR3 reads TGTGCCAGCAGTTACCAGCGGCTAGACAATGAGCAGTTCTTC. Translation gives CASSYQRLDNEQFF.

The rearrangement joins TRBV4-3 to TRBJ1-2; TRBD1 is a possible D gene (5 bases). V was shortened by 4 bases and J by 7 bases, with 22 bases between the two germline ends. Germline-derived CDR1 and CDR2 are LGHNA and YSLEER. The CDR3 is 16 amino acids. CDR3 coding DNA: TGCGCCAGCAGCCCTACTGTAAGAGGAGGGGTTTTTGGCTACACCTTC. Protein product: CASSPTVRGGVFGYTF.

The gene calls are TRBV27 and TRBJ2-1; 10 nucleotides line up with TRBD1. The CDR3 extends over 14 amino acids. Unmatched junction bases numbered 5, after V lost 5 bases and J lost 7 bases. Germline V CDR1 and CDR2: MNHEY, SMNVEV (reference sequence). CDR3 sequence reads: CASSITGQGNEQFF. CDR3 sequence (DNA): TGTGCCAGCAGTATAACGGGACAGGGGAATGAGCAGTTCTTC.

The V gene is TRBV2, the J gene TRBJ1-1, with TRBD1 as a possible D gene (5 bases). The CDR3 totals 14 residues. CDR1 is SNHLY, CDR2 FYNNEI, per germline. V lost 7 bases, J lost 0 bases, and 12 bases lay in between. CDR3 region: CASTRQLMNTEAFF. The CDR3 DNA is TGTGCCAGCACCCGACAGCTGATGAACACTGAAGCTTTCTTT.

This chain connects TRBV2 to TRBJ1-5; no firm D call. The germline CDR1 and CDR2 sequences are SNHLY and FYNNEI. The CDR3 is 14 residues long. Trimming removed 7 bases at V and 5 bases at J, with 15 bases between. The CDR3 nucleotides are TGTGCCAGCACCGAAGATAGGAATCATCAGCCCCAGCATTTT. Protein sequence: CASTEDRNHQPQHF.

J is TRBJ1-6 and V is TRBV27, with 9 bases matching TRBD1. The germline V gene has CDR1 MNHEY and CDR2 SMNVEV (reference sequence). This CDR3 comprises 16 residues. V shed 1 base and J 7 bases; nucleotides not matched to a gene: 5. In DNA, the CDR3 is TGTGCCAGCAGTTTATTCCCCGGACAGGGGAATTCACCCCTCCACTTT. Amino acid sequence: CASSLFPGQGNSPLHF.

The chain carries TRBV3-1 (or the pseudogene TRBV3-2) and TRBJ2-2; 8 bases are a match to TRBD1. Germline trimming cut 6 bases from V and 5 bases from J; bases unmatched to any gene: 11. The CDR3 is made up of 16 amino acids. Germline V lookup: CDR1 LGHDT, CDR2 YNNKEL (reference sequence). CDR3 DNA: TGTGCCAGCAGTTCTACAGGGGGGTTGCGAACCGGGGAGCTGTTTTTT. This translates into CASSSTGGLRTGELFF.

The chain employs TRBV7-8 and TRBJ1-1; D gene unclear. CDR1 is SGHVS, CDR2 FQNEAQ, per germline. V was pared by 4 bases and J by 2 bases, with 8 bases between. There are 13 residues in the CDR3. In nucleotides, the CDR3 is TGTGCCAGCAGCTATGGAAGAAACACTGAAGCTTTCTTT. Encoded protein: CASSYGRNTEAFF.

The chain combines TRBV7-8 with TRBJ1-1; 7 nucleotides line up with TRBD1. After removal of 8 bases from V and 5 bases from J, the junction contained 5 bases not matched to a gene. The germline V gene has CDR1 SGHVS and CDR2 FQNEAQ. The CDR3 covers 12 residues. CDR3 nucleotide sequence: TGTGCCAGCCGAGGCAGGGGGACTGAAGCTTTCTTT. As protein: CASRGRGTEAFF.

This chain uses TRBV20-1 with TRBJ2-1, with D perhaps assigned TRBD1 or TRBD2 (6 bases each). The V and J ends lost 3 bases and 7 bases respectively, with 16 bases between them. The germline gives CDR1 DFQATT, CDR2 SNEGSKA (reference sequence). This CDR3 contains 14 residues. CDR3: CSASPGAGLNEQFF. The CDR3, as DNA: TGCAGTGCTAGTCCGGGGGCCGGTTTAAATGAGCAGTTCTTC.

The chain links TRBV7-9 to TRBJ2-5; 12 nucleotides match TRBD1. This CDR3 spans 16 amino acids. In germline, CDR1 is SEHNR, CDR2 FQNEAQ (reference sequence). V shed 4 bases and J 5 bases; nucleotides not matched to a gene: 8. This chain's CDR3 is CASSYGDRGRMETQYF. The CDR3 DNA sequence: TGTGCCAGCAGCTACGGGGACAGGGGGCGAATGGAGACCCAGTACTTC. Filled out from reference TRBV7-9 and TRBJ2-5, the complete variable domain reads DTGVSQNPRHKITKRGQNVTFRCDPISEHNRLYWYRQTLGQGPEFLTYFQNEAQLEKSRLLSDRFSAERPKGSFSTLEIQRTEQGDSAMYLCASSYGDRGRMETQYFGPGTRLLVL.

The gene calls are TRBV6-5 and TRBJ1-2, with D possibly matching TRBD1 (5 bases). The V end was cut by 6 bases, the J end by 13 bases, with 24 bases between. The CDR3 has 14 residues. Germline-derived CDR1 and CDR2 are MNHEY and SVGAGI. The CDR3 sequence: CASSPALTSREGTF. The CDR3 DNA is TGTGCCAGCAGCCCCGCCCTGACTTCCAGGGAAGGCACCTTC.

The chain employs TRBV28 and TRBJ2-2, with D unresolved. Germline loops: CDR1 MDHEN, CDR2 SYDVKM. The CDR3 has 15 amino acids. V was shortened by 3 bases and J by 1 base, with 9 bases between the two germline ends. The CDR3 sequence is CASSLVAGNTGELFF. The DNA for the CDR3 is TGTGCCAGCAGTTTGGTGGCAGGGAACACCGGGGAGCTGTTTTTT.

The rearrangement joins TRBV9 to TRBJ2-2; 7 bases map to TRBD2. The germline gives CDR1 SGDLS, CDR2 YYNGEE. With V trimmed by 0 bases and J by 5 bases, 7 bases remained unmatched. The CDR3 is made up of 16 amino acids. CDR3 nucleotides: TGTGCCAGCAGCGTAGAACCCCTGGGAGGGACCGGGGAGCTGTTTTTT. Residues: CASSVEPLGGTGELFF.

This clone was found many times. The CDR3 sequence is CASSDHRGRQPQHF. The DNA for the CDR3 is TGTGCCAGCAGCGACCACAGGGGACGTCAGCCCCAGCATTTT. The rearrangement links TRBV2 to TRBJ1-5; the match to TRBD1 covers 7 bases. The CDR3 runs 14 residues. The germline CDR1 and CDR2 sequences are SNHLY and FYNNEI. V trimming: 6 bases; J trimming: 6 bases; junction bases outside the gene matches: 8.

This chain joins TRBV19 and TRBJ1-2; 9 positions agree with TRBD1. CDR1 and CDR2 from the germline V gene are LNHDA and SQIVND (reference sequence). After removal of 3 bases from V and 7 bases from J, the junction contained 6 bases not matched to a gene. This CDR3 has 14 amino acids. The CDR3 sequence: CASSILQGAGGYTF. The CDR3 nucleotides read TGTGCCAGTAGTATTCTACAGGGGGCCGGTGGCTACACCTTC.

V and J are TRBV10-3 and TRBJ2-7; the D call may be TRBD1 or TRBD2 (5 bases each). The V end lost 6 bases, the J end lost 6 bases, and 15 bases lay between the germline ends. The CDR3 has 13 residues. Germline CDR1 reads ENHRY; CDR2 reads SYGVKD. For the CDR3, the DNA is TGTGCCATCAGCAACCTGGGGGACGGCGAGCAGTACTTC. Amino acids: CAISNLGDGEQYF.

This clone has only one observation. The chain's CDR3 is CASSARWGNTEAFF. CDR3 DNA: TGTGCCAGCAGTGCTCGTTGGGGGAACACTGAAGCTTTCTTT. This sequence joins TRBV6-4 and TRBJ1-1, with D unclear. The CDR3 is made up of 14 amino acids. Germline CDR1 reads MRHNA; CDR2 reads SNTAGT. The germline V and J ends were trimmed by 4 bases and 1 base, with 10 bases remaining between them.

The V gene is TRBV2, the J gene TRBJ1-5, with D possibly being TRBD1 (6 bases). There are 14 residues in the CDR3. Germline V CDR1 and CDR2: SNHLY, FYNNEI. Deletions cut 7 bases from V and 2 bases from J, with 12 bases between. DNA of the CDR3: TGTGCCAGCAAAGGGGGGGCTCGCAATCAGCCCCAGCATTTT. This codes for CASKGGARNQPQHF.